This T cell receptor (beta chain) was captured in a study of blood T cell repertoires in COVID-19. The overall study: Whether acute or convalescent, the COVID-19 samples came from the United States, Italy and Spain.

V was clipped by 2 bases and J by 5 bases, with 6 bases between them. From germline, CDR1 is SEHNR and CDR2 FQNEAQ (reference sequence). The CDR3 is 13 amino acids. Only a few counts were recorded for this clone. Authors' methods: Amplification with reference gene primers provided the estimates of nucleated cell counts. Profiled with immunoSEQ multiplex PCR; TCRdb holds only in-frame clones, not every one. D and trimming were read from the DNA, whereas the V and J calls and clone size are those reported in that table. The table includes some 300,000 clones, about 90% detected once. Allocation to cohorts depended on clinical history reported by the participants. Exposed volunteers were people who met a COVID-19 case within 2 weeks before study entry.

The chain carries TRBV7-9 and TRBJ2-2; no reliable D call. This sequence originates from a woman in her forties or fifties who had been exposed to COVID-19. The specimen sequenced was PBMCs or T cells enriched from blood (not recorded which). In DNA form, the CDR3 reads TGTGCCAGCAGCTTAACAAAAACCGGGGAGCTGTTTTTT. It codes for CASSLTKTGELFF.